This TCR beta chain is from a study of T-cell reconstitution after alpha-beta-depleted transplantation in children. TCRbeta library preparation incorporated unique molecular identifiers. MiXCR was run by TCRdb on the PCR reads, yielding one entry per CDR3 protein. Of some 500,000 distinct CDR3 sequences listed, approximately 30% are singletons. J was trimmed by 5 bases and V by 0 bases; bases with no gene match: 7. Germline V gene sequence: CDR1 SGHDT, CDR2 YYEEEE. This CDR3 comprises 15 residues. This clonotype was seen a few times. V is TRBV5-6 and J is TRBJ1-2; the match to TRBD1 covers 7 bases. The sequences come from PBMCs from the stem cell graft donor, collected from the stem cell graft. The receptor's source is a human donor who donated a stem cell graft to a child with aplastic anemia. The chain's CDR3 is CASSLAGSGGYGYTF. The CDR3, as DNA: TGTGCCAGCAGCTTGGCCGGTTCAGGGGGGTATGGCTACACCTTC. Filled out from reference TRBV5-6 and TRBJ1-2, the complete variable domain reads DAGVTQSPTHLIKTRGQQVTLRCSPKSGHDTVSWYQQALGQGPQFIFQYYEEEERQRGNFPDRFSGHQFPNYSSELNVNALLLGDSALYLCASSLAGSGGYGYTFGSGTRLTVV.